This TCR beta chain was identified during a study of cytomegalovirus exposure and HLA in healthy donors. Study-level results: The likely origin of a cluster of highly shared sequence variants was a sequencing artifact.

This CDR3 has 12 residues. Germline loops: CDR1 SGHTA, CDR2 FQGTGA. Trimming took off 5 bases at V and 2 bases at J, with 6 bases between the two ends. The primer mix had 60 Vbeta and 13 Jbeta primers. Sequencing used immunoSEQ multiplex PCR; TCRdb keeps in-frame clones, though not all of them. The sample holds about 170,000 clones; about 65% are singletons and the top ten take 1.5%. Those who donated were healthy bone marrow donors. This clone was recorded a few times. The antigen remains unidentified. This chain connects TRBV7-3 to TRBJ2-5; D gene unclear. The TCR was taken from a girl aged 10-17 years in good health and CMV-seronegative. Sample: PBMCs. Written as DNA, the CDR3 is TGTGCCAGCAGCCCCGTGCAAGAGACCCAGTACTTC. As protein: CASSPVQETQYF.